Below are 8 T cell receptor beta chains sequenced from a single sample in a study of control samples from healthy donors and cancer patients. Data came from immunoSEQ multiplex PCR; TCRdb stores just in-frame clones and leaves some out. The table includes over 100,000 clones, around 89% detected once. The sample was blood. The source of these receptors is a woman between 45 and 65 years old in good health.

This clone came up a few times. The V call is TRBV4-3, the J call TRBJ1-3, with D possibly being TRBD1 (5 bases). Trimming left V 0 bases short and J 2 bases short, with 17 bases between. CDR1 LGHNA and CDR2 YSLEER come from the germline V gene. This CDR3 spans 18 amino acids. The CDR3 region has the DNA TGCGCCAGCAGCCAAGACCGAGGGGAGATGGGCCCTGGAAACACCATATATTTT. This translates into CASSQDRGEMGPGNTIYF.

The V call is TRBV12-5, the J call TRBJ1-2; D not resolved. There are 14 residues in the CDR3. Germline CDR1 reads LGHNT; CDR2 reads FRNRAP. V dropped 6 bases and J dropped 1 base, with 12 bases sitting between them. CDR3 in amino acids: CASGHWVDNYGYTF. In nucleotides, the CDR3 is TGTGCTAGTGGGCACTGGGTGGATAACTATGGCTACACCTTC. The full variable domain, its missing parts supplied by reference TRBV12-5 and TRBJ1-2, is DARVTQTPRHKVTEMGQEVTMRCQPILGHNTVFWYRQTMMQGLELLAYFRNRAPLDDSGMPKDRFSAEMPDATLATLKIQPSEPRDSAVYFCASGHWVDNYGYTFGSGTRLTVV.

The chain is built from TRBV4-3 and TRBJ2-1; 8 nucleotides agree with TRBD2. The CDR3 contains 14 residues. Germline V gene sequence: CDR1 LGHNA, CDR2 YSLEER. Trimming at V came to 1 base and at J to 8 bases, leaving 4 bases not matched to a gene. The CDR3, as DNA: TGCGCCAGCAGCCAAGGTAGGGGACTAGATGAGCAGTTCTTC. It yields the protein CASSQGRGLDEQFF.

This clone occurred once. CDR3 residues: CASSHIPVGMNTEAFF. In nucleotides, the CDR3 is TGCGCCAGCAGCCATATTCCTGTGGGAATGAACACTGAAGCTTTCTTT. The chain has TRBV4-3 and TRBJ1-1; no clear D gene. The germline V and J ends were trimmed by 3 bases and 0 bases, with 14 bases remaining between them. The CDR3 covers 16 residues. Germline values: CDR1 LGHNA, CDR2 YSLEER.

The chain is built from TRBV9 and TRBJ2-7; TRBD2 is a possible D gene (6 bases). V was trimmed by 0 bases and J by 4 bases, leaving 14 bases between them. The CDR3 has 15 residues. Germline values: CDR1 SGDLS, CDR2 YYNGEE. The CDR3 DNA sequence: TGTGCCAGCAGCGTAGCTGACGGGAGTCAATACGAGCAGTACTTC. This translates into CASSVADGSQYEQYF.

The CDR3 loop reads CAIKDTGVPYEQYV. As DNA, the CDR3 is TGTGCCATCAAGGATACAGGTGTTCCCTACGAGCAGTACGTC. This chain uses TRBV10-3 with TRBJ2-7, with a tentative D call TRBD1 (5 bases). The CDR3 sequence is 14 residues long. V was cut by 7 bases and J by 2 bases, with 15 bases left in between. Germline V gene data show CDR1 as ENHRY and CDR2 as SYGVKD.

This clone was detected only once. The CDR3 is CASSLGSGANVLTF. Written as DNA, the CDR3 is TGTGCCAGCAGCTTGGGCTCTGGGGCCAACGTCCTGACTTTC. The chain has TRBV5-6 and TRBJ2-6; the D is unclear. The germline V gene encodes CDR1 SGHDT and CDR2 YYEEEE. The V end was cut by 0 bases, the J end by 0 bases, with 1 base between. The CDR3 runs 14 residues.

This clone was found once. J is TRBJ2-3 and V is TRBV5-5; TRBD2 agrees at 9 bases. This CDR3 spans 16 amino acids. The V gene end was trimmed by 1 base and the J gene end by 4 bases; junction bases not matched to a gene: 7. Germline CDR1 and CDR2: SGHKS and YYEKEE (reference sequence). The CDR3 spells CASSLISGSTADTQYF. DNA of the CDR3: TGTGCCAGCAGCTTGATTAGCGGGAGTACGGCAGATACGCAGTATTTT. The full variable domain, in which reference TRBV5-5 and TRBJ2-3 provide the parts outside the CDR3, is DAGVTQSPTHLIKTRGQQVTLRCSPISGHKSVSWYQQVLGQGPQFIFQYYEKEERGRGNFPDRFSARQFPNYSSELNVNALLLGDSALYLCASSLISGSTADTQYFGPGTRLTVL.